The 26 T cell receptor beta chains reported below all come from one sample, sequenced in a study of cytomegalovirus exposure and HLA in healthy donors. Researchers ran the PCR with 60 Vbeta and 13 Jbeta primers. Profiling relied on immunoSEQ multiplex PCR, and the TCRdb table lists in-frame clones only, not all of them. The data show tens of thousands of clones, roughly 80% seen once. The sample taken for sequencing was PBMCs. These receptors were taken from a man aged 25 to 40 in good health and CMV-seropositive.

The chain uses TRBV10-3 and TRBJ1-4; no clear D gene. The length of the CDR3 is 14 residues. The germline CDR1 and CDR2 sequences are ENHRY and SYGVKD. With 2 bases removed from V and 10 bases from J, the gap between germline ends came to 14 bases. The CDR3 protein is CAISEGSASGKLFF. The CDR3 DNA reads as TGTGCCATCAGTGAGGGATCTGCCAGCGGAAAACTGTTTTTT.

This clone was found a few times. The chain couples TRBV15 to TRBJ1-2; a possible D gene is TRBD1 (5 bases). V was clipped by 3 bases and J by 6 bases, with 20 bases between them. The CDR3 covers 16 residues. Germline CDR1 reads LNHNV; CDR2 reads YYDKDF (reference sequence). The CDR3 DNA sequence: TGTGCCACCAGCAGGGGGGGTTCGACGTTAGAGGATGGCTACACCTTC. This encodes CATSRGGSTLEDGYTF.

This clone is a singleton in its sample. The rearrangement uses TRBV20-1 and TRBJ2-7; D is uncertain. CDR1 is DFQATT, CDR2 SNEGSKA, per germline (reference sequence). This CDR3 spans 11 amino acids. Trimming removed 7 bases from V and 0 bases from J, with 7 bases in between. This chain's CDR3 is CSVTSSYEQYF. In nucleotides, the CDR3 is TGCAGTGTCACATCCTCCTACGAGCAGTACTTC.

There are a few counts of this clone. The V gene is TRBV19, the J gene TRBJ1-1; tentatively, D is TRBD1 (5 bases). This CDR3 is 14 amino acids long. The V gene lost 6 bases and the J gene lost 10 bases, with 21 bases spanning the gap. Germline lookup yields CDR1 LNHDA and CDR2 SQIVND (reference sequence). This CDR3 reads CASRFADSPGGAFF. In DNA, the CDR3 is TGTGCCAGTAGATTCGCCGACAGCCCCGGGGGAGCTTTCTTT.

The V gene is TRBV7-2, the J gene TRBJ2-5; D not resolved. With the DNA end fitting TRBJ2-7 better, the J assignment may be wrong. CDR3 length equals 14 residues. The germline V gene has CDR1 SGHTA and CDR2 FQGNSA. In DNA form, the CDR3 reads TGTGCCAGCAGTTACCGCGAGGCATACTACGAGCAGTACTTC. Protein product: CASSYREAYYEQYF.

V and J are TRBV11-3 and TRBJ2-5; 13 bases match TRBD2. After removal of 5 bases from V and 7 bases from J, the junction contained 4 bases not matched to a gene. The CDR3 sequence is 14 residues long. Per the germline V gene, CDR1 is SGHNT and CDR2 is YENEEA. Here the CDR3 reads CASSKTSGGATQYF. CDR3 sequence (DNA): TGTGCCAGCAGCAAAACTAGCGGGGGGGCGACCCAGTACTTC. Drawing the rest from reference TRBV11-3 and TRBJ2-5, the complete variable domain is EAGVVQSPRYKIIEKKQPVAFWCNPISGHNTLYWYLQNLGQGPELLIRYENEEAVDDSQLPKDRFSAERLKGVDSTLKIQPAELGDSAVYLCASSKTSGGATQYFGPGTRLLVL.

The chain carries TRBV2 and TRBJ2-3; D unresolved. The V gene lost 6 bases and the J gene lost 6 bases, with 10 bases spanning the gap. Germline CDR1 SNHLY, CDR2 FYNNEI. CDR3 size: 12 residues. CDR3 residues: CASSEIIDTQYF. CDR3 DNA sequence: TGTGCCAGCAGCGAGATTATTGATACGCAGTATTTT. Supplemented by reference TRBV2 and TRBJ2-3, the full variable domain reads EPEVTQTPSHQVTQMGQEVILRCVPISNHLYFYWYRQILGQKVEFLVSFYNNEISEKSEIFDDQFSVERPDGSNFTLKIRSTKLEDSAMYFCASSEIIDTQYFGPGTRLTVL.

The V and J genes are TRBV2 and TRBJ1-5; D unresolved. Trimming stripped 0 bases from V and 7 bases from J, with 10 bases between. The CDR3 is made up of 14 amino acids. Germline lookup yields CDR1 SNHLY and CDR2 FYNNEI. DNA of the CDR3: TGTGCCAGCAGTGAAGCGGCCCCGGGGCAGCCCCAGCATTTT. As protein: CASSEAAPGQPQHF.

CDR3 bases: TGCGCCAGCAGCCTATCGGGGACAGGGGTATTAGAGGGCTACACCTTC. Protein product: CASSLSGTGVLEGYTF. J is TRBJ1-2 and V is TRBV5-1; 10 positions match TRBD1. The V gene end was trimmed by 4 bases and the J gene end by 8 bases; junction bases not matched to a gene: 14. Germline V gene lookup returns CDR1 SGHRS and CDR2 YFSETQ. The CDR3 extends over 16 amino acids. The full variable domain, rest sourced from reference TRBV5-1 and TRBJ1-2, is KAGVTQTPRYLIKTRGQQVTLSCSPISGHRSVSWYQQTPGQGLQFLFEYFSETQRNKGNFPGRFSGRQFSNSRSEMNVSTLELGDSALYLCASSLSGTGVLEGYTFGSGTRLTVV.

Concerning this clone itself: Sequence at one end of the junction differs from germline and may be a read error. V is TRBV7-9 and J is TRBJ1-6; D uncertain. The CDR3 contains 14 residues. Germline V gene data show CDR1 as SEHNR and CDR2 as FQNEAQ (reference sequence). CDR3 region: CSSSHRTPGSPLHF. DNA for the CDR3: TGTTCCAGCAGTCACCGGACTCCGGGCTCACCCCTCCACTTT.

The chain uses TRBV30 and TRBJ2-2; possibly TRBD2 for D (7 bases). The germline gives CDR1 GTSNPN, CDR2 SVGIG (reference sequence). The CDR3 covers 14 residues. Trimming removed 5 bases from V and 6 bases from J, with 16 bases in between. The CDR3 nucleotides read TGTGCCTGGGTGCGGGGGCTCTGGGCCGGGGAGCTGTTTTTT. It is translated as CAWVRGLWAGELFF.

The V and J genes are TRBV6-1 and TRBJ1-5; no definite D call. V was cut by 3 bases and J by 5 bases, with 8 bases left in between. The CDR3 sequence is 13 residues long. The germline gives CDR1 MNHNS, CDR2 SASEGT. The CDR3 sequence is CASSETTYQPQHF. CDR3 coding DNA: TGTGCCAGCAGTGAGACTACTTATCAGCCCCAGCATTTT.

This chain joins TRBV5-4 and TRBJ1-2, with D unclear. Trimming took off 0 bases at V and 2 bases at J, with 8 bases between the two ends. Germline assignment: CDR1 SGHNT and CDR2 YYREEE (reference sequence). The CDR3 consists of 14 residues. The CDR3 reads CASSLAVHNYGYTF. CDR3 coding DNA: TGTGCCAGCAGCTTGGCAGTGCACAACTATGGCTACACCTTC.

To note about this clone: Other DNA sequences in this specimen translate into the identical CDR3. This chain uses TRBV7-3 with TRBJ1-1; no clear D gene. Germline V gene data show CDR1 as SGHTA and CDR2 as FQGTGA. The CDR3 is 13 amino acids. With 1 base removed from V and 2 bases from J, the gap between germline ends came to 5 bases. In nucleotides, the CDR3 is TGTGCCAGCAGCTTAAACAGAAACACTGAAGCTTTCTTT. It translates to CASSLNRNTEAFF.

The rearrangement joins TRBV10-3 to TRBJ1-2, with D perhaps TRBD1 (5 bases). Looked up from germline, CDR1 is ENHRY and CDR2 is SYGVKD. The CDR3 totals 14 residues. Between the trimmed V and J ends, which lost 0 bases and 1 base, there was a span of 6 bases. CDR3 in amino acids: CAISESGGNYGYTF. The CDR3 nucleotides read TGTGCCATCAGTGAGTCCGGGGGTAACTATGGCTACACCTTC.

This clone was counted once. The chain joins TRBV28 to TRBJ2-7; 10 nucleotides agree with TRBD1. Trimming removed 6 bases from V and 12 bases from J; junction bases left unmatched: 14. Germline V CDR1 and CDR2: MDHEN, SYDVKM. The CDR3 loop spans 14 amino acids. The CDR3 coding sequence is TGTGCCAGCAGCACCGGGGACAGGGGATTAGCTTGGTACTTC. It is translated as CASSTGDRGLAWYF.

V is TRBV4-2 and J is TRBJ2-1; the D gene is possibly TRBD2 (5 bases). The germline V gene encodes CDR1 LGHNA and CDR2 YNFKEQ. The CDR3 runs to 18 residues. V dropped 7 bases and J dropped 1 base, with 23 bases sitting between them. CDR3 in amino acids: CASTPTRLRDPSYNEQFF. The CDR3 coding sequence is TGTGCCAGCACGCCAACTAGGCTCCGGGATCCGTCCTACAATGAGCAGTTCTTC.

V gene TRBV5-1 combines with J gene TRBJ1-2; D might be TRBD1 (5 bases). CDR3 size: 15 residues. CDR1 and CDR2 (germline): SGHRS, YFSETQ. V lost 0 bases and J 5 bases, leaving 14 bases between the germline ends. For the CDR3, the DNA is TGCGCCAGCAGCTTGGCCAACGGGGGTGGGTATGGCTACACCTTC. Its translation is CASSLANGGGYGYTF.

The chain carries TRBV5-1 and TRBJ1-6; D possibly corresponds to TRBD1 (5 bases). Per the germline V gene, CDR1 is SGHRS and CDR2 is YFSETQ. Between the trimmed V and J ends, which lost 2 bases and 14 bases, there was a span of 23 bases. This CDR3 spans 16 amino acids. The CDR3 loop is CASSLGLGLGGVALHF. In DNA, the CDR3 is TGCGCCAGCAGCTTAGGATTAGGTCTCGGAGGGGTGGCCCTCCACTTT.

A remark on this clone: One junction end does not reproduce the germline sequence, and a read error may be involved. The CDR3 reads CSSSIFLGQPNAEAFF. CDR3 sequence (DNA): TGTTCCAGCAGCATCTTCCTCGGACAACCAAACGCTGAAGCTTTCTTT. This chain connects TRBV7-9 to TRBJ1-1; tentatively, D is TRBD1 (5 bases). Germline V gene sequence: CDR1 SEHNR, CDR2 FQNEAQ (reference sequence). The CDR3 loop spans 16 amino acids.

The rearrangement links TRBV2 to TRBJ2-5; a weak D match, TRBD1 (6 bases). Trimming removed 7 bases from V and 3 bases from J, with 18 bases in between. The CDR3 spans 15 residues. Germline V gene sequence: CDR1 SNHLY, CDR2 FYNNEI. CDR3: CASTLTTAGEETQYF. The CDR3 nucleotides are TGTGCCAGCACACTAACTACGGCAGGGGAAGAGACCCAGTACTTC.

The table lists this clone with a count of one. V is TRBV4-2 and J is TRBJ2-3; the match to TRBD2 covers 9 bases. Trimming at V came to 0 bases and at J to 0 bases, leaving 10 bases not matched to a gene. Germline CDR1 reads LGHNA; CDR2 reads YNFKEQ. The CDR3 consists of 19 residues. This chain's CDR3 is CASSQEGLAGRSSTDTQYF. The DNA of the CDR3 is TGTGCCAGCAGCCAAGAGGGGCTAGCGGGGAGATCTAGCACAGATACGCAGTATTTT.

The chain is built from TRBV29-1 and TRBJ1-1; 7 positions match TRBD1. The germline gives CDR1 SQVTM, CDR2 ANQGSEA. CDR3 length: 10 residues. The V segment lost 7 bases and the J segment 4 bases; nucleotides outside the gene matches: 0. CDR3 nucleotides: TGCAGCGGGGACAGCACTGAAGCTTTCTTT. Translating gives CSGDSTEAFF.

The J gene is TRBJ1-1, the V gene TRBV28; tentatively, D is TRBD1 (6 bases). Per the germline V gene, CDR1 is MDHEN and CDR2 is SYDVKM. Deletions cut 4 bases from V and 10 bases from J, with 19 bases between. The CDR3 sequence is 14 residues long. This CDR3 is CASSSYVGGLRAFF. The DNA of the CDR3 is TGTGCCAGCAGTTCTTATGTCGGGGGGCTGCGAGCTTTCTTT.

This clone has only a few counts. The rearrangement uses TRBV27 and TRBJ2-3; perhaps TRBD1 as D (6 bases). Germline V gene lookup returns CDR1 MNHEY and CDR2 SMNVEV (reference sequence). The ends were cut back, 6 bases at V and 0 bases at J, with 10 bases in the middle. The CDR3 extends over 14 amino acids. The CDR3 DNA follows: TGTGCCAGCAGGGCTACAGGGAGCACAGATACGCAGTATTTT. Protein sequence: CASRATGSTDTQYF.

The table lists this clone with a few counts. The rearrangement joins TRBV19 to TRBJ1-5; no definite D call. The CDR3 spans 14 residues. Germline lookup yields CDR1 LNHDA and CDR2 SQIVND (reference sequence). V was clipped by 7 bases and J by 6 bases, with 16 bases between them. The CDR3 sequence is CASTGRGSIQPQHF. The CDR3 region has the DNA TGTGCCAGTACGGGGAGAGGGAGTATTCAGCCCCAGCATTTT. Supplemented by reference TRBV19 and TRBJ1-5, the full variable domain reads DGGITQSPKYLFRKEGQNVTLSCEQNLNHDAMYWYRQDPGQGLRLIYYSQIVNDFQKGDIAEGYSVSREKKESFPLTVTSAQKNPTAFYLCASTGRGSIQPQHFGDGTRLSIL.